The 27 T cell receptor beta chains reported below all come from one sample, sequenced in a study of breast tumors, draining lymph nodes, adjacent tissues. TCRdb independently ran MiXCR on the multiplex PCR reads; one entry per CDR3 protein. The data contain over 150,000 distinct CDR3 sequences, approximately 30% of them seen just once; the ten biggest clones take up over 3.5%. Axillary draining lymph nodes of breast cancer patients supplied the node samples. Sample: axillary lymph node tissue. Every receptor here comes from a female donor with breast cancer. Some clones in this sample may be carry-over from other donors' samples.

This clonotype was seen at least ten times. V and J are TRBV5-1 and TRBJ1-2; 8 bases fit TRBD1. CDR1 is SGHRS, CDR2 YFSETQ, per germline. V was pared by 3 bases and J by 2 bases, with 6 bases of the junction left unmatched. This CDR3 contains 15 residues. CDR3 in amino acids: CASSWGAGGNYGYTF. CDR3 bases: TGCGCCAGCAGCTGGGGGGCAGGGGGCAACTATGGCTACACCTTC. Full variable domain (missing parts from reference TRBV5-1 and TRBJ1-2): KAGVTQTPRYLIKTRGQQVTLSCSPISGHRSVSWYQQTPGQGLQFLFEYFSETQRNKGNFPGRFSGRQFSNSRSEMNVSTLELGDSALYLCASSWGAGGNYGYTFGSGTRLTVV.

The J gene is TRBJ2-3, the V gene TRBV10-3; 15 positions match TRBD2. This CDR3 spans 17 amino acids. Trimming at V came to 0 bases and at J to 5 bases, leaving 3 bases not matched to a gene. Germline V gene sequence: CDR1 ENHRY, CDR2 SYGVKD. The CDR3 here is CAISESGLAGGRDTQYF. The DNA of the CDR3 is TGTGCCATCAGTGAGTCGGGACTAGCGGGGGGAAGAGATACGCAGTATTTT.

Ten or more counts support this clonotype. V is TRBV7-9 and J is TRBJ1-2; possible D gene TRBD1, 5 bases. The CDR3 spans 13 residues. The germline V and J ends were trimmed by 3 bases and 7 bases, with 12 bases remaining between them. Germline V gives CDR1 SEHNR, CDR2 FQNEAQ (reference sequence). The DNA for the CDR3 is TGTGCCAGCAGCTTCACCCGGGACGCTGGCTACACCTTC. This sequence encodes CASSFTRDAGYTF.

This clonotype was recorded a few times. The gene calls are TRBV6-1 and TRBJ1-5, with a weak D call TRBD1 (5 bases). The CDR3 runs to 17 residues. From germline, CDR1 is MNHNS and CDR2 SASEGT. V was pared by 3 bases and J by 2 bases, with 17 bases between. The DNA of the CDR3 is TGTGCCAGCAGTGACCCAGGTATCCGCAGGGGCAATCAGCCCCAGCATTTT. This codes for CASSDPGIRRGNQPQHF.

This clonotype turned up a few times. This chain joins TRBV20-1 and TRBJ2-1; D is possibly TRBD1 or TRBD2 (5 bases each). CDR1 and CDR2 (germline): DFQATT, SNEGSKA (reference sequence). CDR3 size: 14 residues. Trimming cost V 5 bases and J 9 bases, with 20 bases left between them. The CDR3 nucleotides are TGCAGTGCTCACCCGGGGACCTACGACACTGAGCAGTTCTTC. Encoded protein: CSAHPGTYDTEQFF.

Concerning this clonotype: With a much larger clone just one base away, this may be a read error. The chain has TRBV6-5 and TRBJ1-5; 7 bases are shared with TRBD1. The V segment lost 2 bases and the J segment 9 bases; nucleotides outside the gene matches: 7. The CDR3 loop spans 14 amino acids. The germline gives CDR1 MNHEY, CDR2 SVGAGI. CDR3 sequence reads: CASSYDRAKRPQHF. CDR3 sequence (DNA): TGTGCCAGCAGTTACGACAGGGCTAAACGGCCCCAGCATTTT.

This clonotype was picked up one time. One junction end does not reproduce the germline sequence, and a read error may be involved. V usage is TRBV5-1 and J usage is TRBJ2-1; D gene unclear. This CDR3 spans 16 amino acids. The V gene's germline CDR1 is SGHRS and CDR2 YFSETQ. The CDR3 sequence: CAGSLALGSFGGEQFF. CDR3 sequence (DNA): TGCGCCGGCAGCTTGGCACTGGGCTCGTTCGGTGGTGAGCAGTTTTTC. The entire variable domain, with the rest obtained from reference TRBV5-1 and TRBJ2-1, is as follows: KAGVTQTPRYLIKTRGQQVTLSCSPISGHRSVSWYQQTPGQGLQFLFEYFSETQRNKGNFPGRFSGRQFSNSRSEMNVSTLELGDSALYLCAGSLALGSFGGEQFFGPGTRLTVL.

The rearrangement links TRBV12-3 or TRBV12-4 to TRBJ2-7; unclear D gene. This CDR3 region has 15 residues. V lost 2 bases to trimming and J lost 0 bases, with 11 bases between them. In DNA form, the CDR3 reads TGTGCCAGCAGTTTATTCGGGCCTAGCTCCTACGAGCAGTACTTC. The encoded protein is CASSLFGPSSYEQYF.

This clonotype was observed many times. The chain employs TRBV12-3 or TRBV12-4 and TRBJ1-5; D remains ambiguous. Trimming removed 1 base at V and 7 bases at J, with 11 bases between. CDR3 size: 14 residues. The CDR3 protein is CASSLGRLGQPQHF. In DNA form, the CDR3 reads TGTGCCAGCAGTTTAGGGCGGTTAGGGCAGCCCCAGCATTTT.

This clonotype was seen a few times. The chain joins TRBV20-1 to TRBJ2-1; D remains ambiguous. CDR3 length equals 13 residues. CDR1 and CDR2 (germline): DFQATT, SNEGSKA (reference sequence). Trimming removed 6 bases from V and 3 bases from J, with 12 bases in between. CDR3 in DNA: TGCAGTGCCCGACCCCCTAGCTACAATGAGCAGTTCTTC. Its translation: CSARPPSYNEQFF.

A word on this clonotype: This likely comes from a read error, as the CDR3 has no conserved phenylalanine or tryptophan at its end. The chain carries TRBV11-3 and TRBJ1-3; 7 positions agree with TRBD1. The CDR3 consists of 12 residues. The germline gives CDR1 SGHNT, CDR2 YENEEA. The CDR3 region has the DNA TGTGCCAGCAATCACAGGGGAAACGCCATATATCTT. As protein: CASNHRGNAIYL.

In this sample, this clonotype turned up many times. The rearrangement links TRBV29-1 to TRBJ2-3; D is ambiguous. V was trimmed by 1 base and J by 6 bases, leaving 14 bases between them. This CDR3 spans 14 amino acids. CDR1 and CDR2 from the germline V gene are SQVTM and ANQGSEA. The CDR3 here is CSVEGFHQRDTQYF. CDR3 sequence (DNA): TGCAGCGTTGAAGGATTTCACCAACGTGATACGCAGTATTTT.

Many counts were recorded for this clonotype. V and J are TRBV29-1 and TRBJ2-7; D may be TRBD2 (6 bases). The CDR3 runs to 14 residues. The ends were cut back, 6 bases at V and 0 bases at J, with 15 bases in the middle. Germline V gene sequence: CDR1 SQVTM, CDR2 ANQGSEA. The CDR3, as DNA: TGCAGCGTCACCGGGACCGGGAGCTCCTACGAGCAGTACTTC. It specifies CSVTGTGSSYEQYF.

The rearrangement links TRBV3-1 to TRBJ1-2; maybe TRBD1 (5 bases). The CDR3 totals 15 residues. Deletions cut 0 bases from V and 7 bases from J, with 15 bases between. Germline values: CDR1 LGHDT, CDR2 YNNKEL (reference sequence). In DNA form, the CDR3 reads TGTGCCAGCAGCCAAGAACGTACAGGTTTCTCTGGCTACACCTTC. Translated: CASSQERTGFSGYTF.

The sample holds many counts of this clonotype. The chain employs TRBV19 and TRBJ1-3; unclear D gene. Germline values: CDR1 LNHDA, CDR2 SQIVND (reference sequence). V was shortened by 5 bases and J by 3 bases, with 11 bases between the two germline ends. The CDR3 spans 14 residues. The CDR3 DNA follows: TGTGCCAGTAGTTCGGTCATTGGTGGAAACACCATATATTTT. Translating it yields CASSSVIGGNTIYF.

In its sample, this clonotype was seen once. A read error may explain this, as a much larger clone is one base away. This sequence joins TRBV25-1 and TRBJ2-4, with a tentative D call TRBD1 (6 bases). Germline V CDR1 and CDR2: MGHDK, SYGVNS. The CDR3 has 15 residues. The CDR3 sequence: CASGEQGIAKNIQYF. CDR3 coding DNA: TGTGCCAGCGGTGAACAGGGAATAGCCAAAAACATTCAGTACTTC.

Points on this clonotype: One base away lies a much larger clone, so this may be a sequencing read error. The gene calls are TRBV5-1 and TRBJ2-7; a weak D match, TRBD2 (6 bases). This CDR3 region has 18 residues. Germline assignment: CDR1 SGHRS and CDR2 YFSETQ. The chain's CDR3 is CAGRENFRFSGSSYEQYF. DNA of the CDR3: TGCGCCGGCAGAGAGAACTTTAGATTCTCCGGGAGCTCCTACGAGCAGTACTTC.

In the case of this clonotype: This may be a read error, as it is one base from a much larger clone. The chain recombines TRBV6-5 with TRBJ1-4; 9 bases line up with TRBD1. Germline V lookup: CDR1 MNHEY, CDR2 SVGAGI. The CDR3 loop spans 16 amino acids. CDR3 sequence (DNA): TGTGCCAGCAGTTACGGGGGACAGGGATACAATGAAGAACTGTTTTTT. Its translation: CASSYGGQGYNEELFF.

The chain links TRBV7-3 to TRBJ2-3; 8 bases agree with TRBD2. The CDR3 consists of 13 residues. Trimming removed 8 bases from V and 0 bases from J; junction bases left unmatched: 1. The germline gives CDR1 SGHTA, CDR2 FQGTGA. Written as DNA, the CDR3 is TGTGCCAGCTCTAGCGGGAGCACAGATACGCAGTATTTT. It translates to CASSSGSTDTQYF. Full variable domain (rest looked up from reference TRBV7-3 and TRBJ2-3): GAGVSQTPSNKVTEKGKYVELRCDPISGHTALYWYRQSLGQGPEFLIYFQGTGAADDSGLPNDRFFAVRPEGSVSTLKIQRTERGDSAVYLCASSSGSTDTQYFGPGTRLTVL.

This chain links TRBV20-1 with TRBJ2-2; 8 nucleotides agree with TRBD2. Germline V lookup: CDR1 DFQATT, CDR2 SNEGSKA (reference sequence). V gave up 3 bases and J gave up 7 bases; unmatched junction bases: 10. This CDR3 region has 15 residues. CDR3 DNA sequence: TGCAGTGCTAGCGGCAACTCCGGGACTAGCGGGGAGCTGTTTTTT. It encodes CSASGNSGTSGELFF.

The rearrangement joins TRBV2 to TRBJ2-5; 7 bases align to TRBD1. The germline gives CDR1 SNHLY, CDR2 FYNNEI. The trim removed 6 bases at V and 7 bases at J, leaving 14 bases unmatched. This CDR3 spans 15 amino acids. The CDR3: CASSANTGAGGTQYF. The CDR3 DNA follows: TGTGCCAGCAGCGCAAATACAGGGGCGGGCGGGACCCAGTACTTC.

As concerns this clonotype: Its ends do not fully match the called genes, so a read error is possible. CDR3 in amino acids: CASRLARTSGLNNEQSF. The CDR3 DNA reads TGTGCCAGCAGGTTAGCGCGAACTAGCGGGCTGAACAATGAGCAGTCCTTC. The chain combines TRBV12-3 or TRBV12-4 with TRBJ2-1; TRBD2 agrees at 9 bases. This CDR3 contains 17 residues.

For this clonotype: Since a much larger clone is just one base distant, this may be a read error. The rearrangement uses TRBV4-2 and TRBJ2-7; 8 nucleotides line up with TRBD2. The length of the CDR3 is 17 residues. Germline CDR1 is LGHNA and CDR2 is YNFKEQ. The CDR3 reads CASSLSTVAGGGRQWCF. CDR3 DNA sequence: TGTGCCAGCAGCCTGTCAACAGTCGCGGGGGGCGGTCGGCAGTGGTGCTTC.

At least ten counts were recorded for this clonotype. This CDR3 is CASRASNRGTNEKLFF. The CDR3, as DNA: TGTGCCAGCAGAGCTAGCAACAGGGGCACTAATGAAAAACTGTTTTTT. This chain links TRBV6-5 with TRBJ1-4; 7 positions match TRBD1. Germline CDR1 is MNHEY and CDR2 is SVGAGI. Unmatched junction bases numbered 9, after V lost 6 bases and J lost 2 bases. The CDR3 loop spans 16 amino acids.

Note on this clonotype: With a much larger clone just one base away, this may be a read error. The chain has TRBV11-3 and TRBJ2-5; D possibly corresponds to TRBD2 (5 bases). CDR1 SGHNT and CDR2 YENEEA come from the germline V gene. The CDR3 extends over 13 amino acids. V dropped 8 bases and J dropped 3 bases, with 13 bases sitting between them. Written as DNA, the CDR3 is TGTGCCAGCCCACCTCCCGGGAAAGAGACCCAGTACTTC. This gives the protein CASPPPGKETQYF.

This sequence joins TRBV7-9 and TRBJ2-5, with 11 nucleotides matching TRBD2. CDR3 length: 15 residues. CDR1 SEHNR and CDR2 FQNEAQ come from the germline V gene (reference sequence). V lost 5 bases and J lost 5; bases outside the gene matches: 7. CDR3: CASSPSGTSGETQYF. In DNA form, the CDR3 reads TGTGCCAGCAGCCCCTCCGGGACTAGCGGCGAGACCCAGTACTTC.

This clonotype has ten or more counts. The chain uses TRBV29-1 and TRBJ1-2; D unresolved. The germline CDR1 and CDR2 sequences are SQVTM and ANQGSEA. The CDR3 has 11 residues. V was pared by 0 bases and J by 3 bases, with 2 bases between. In DNA form, the CDR3 reads TGCAGCGTTGAAGAATACTATGGCTACACCTTC. Translation gives CSVEEYYGYTF.